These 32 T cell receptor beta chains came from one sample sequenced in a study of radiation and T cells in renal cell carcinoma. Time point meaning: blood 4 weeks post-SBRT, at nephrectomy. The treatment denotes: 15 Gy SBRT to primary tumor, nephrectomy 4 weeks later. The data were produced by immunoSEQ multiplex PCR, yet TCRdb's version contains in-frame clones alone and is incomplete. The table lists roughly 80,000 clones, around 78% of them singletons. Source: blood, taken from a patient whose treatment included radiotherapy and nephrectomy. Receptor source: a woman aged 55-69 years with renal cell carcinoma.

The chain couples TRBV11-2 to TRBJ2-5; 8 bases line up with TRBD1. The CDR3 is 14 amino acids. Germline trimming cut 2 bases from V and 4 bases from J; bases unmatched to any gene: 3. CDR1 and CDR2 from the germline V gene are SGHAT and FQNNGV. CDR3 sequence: CASSLTGGGETQYF. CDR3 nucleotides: TGTGCCAGCAGCTTAACAGGGGGAGGAGAGACCCAGTACTTC.

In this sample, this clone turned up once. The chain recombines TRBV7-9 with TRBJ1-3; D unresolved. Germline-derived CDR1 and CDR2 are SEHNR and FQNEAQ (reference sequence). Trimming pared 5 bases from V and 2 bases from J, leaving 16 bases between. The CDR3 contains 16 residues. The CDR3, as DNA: TGTGCCAGCAGCGCACTATCCACTGCCACTGGAAACACCATATATTTT. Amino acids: CASSALSTATGNTIYF. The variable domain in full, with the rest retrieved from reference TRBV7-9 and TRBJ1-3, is DTGVSQNPRHKITKRGQNVTFRCDPISEHNRLYWYRQTLGQGPEFLTYFQNEAQLEKSRLLSDRFSAERPKGSFSTLEIQRTEQGDSAMYLCASSALSTATGNTIYFGEGSWLTVV.

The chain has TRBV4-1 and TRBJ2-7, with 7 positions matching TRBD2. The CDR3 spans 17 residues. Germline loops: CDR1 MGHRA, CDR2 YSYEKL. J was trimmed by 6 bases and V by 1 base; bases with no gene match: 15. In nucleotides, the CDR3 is TGCGCCAGCAGCCAAGTAGTACGTCTAGCGGATCCCTCCGAGCAGTACTTC. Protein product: CASSQVVRLADPSEQYF.

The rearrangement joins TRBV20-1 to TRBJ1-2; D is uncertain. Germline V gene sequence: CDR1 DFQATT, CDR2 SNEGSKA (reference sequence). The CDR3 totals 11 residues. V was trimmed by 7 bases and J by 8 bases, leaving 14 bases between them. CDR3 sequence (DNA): TGCAGTGGGGTCTCCCCAACGGGCTACACCTTC. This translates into CSGVSPTGYTF.

Written as DNA, the CDR3 is TGTGCCAGCAGCTTGGGGGTGTTACAGGGCTACACCTTC. It specifies CASSLGVLQGYTF. V gene TRBV5-6 combines with J gene TRBJ1-2, with unresolved D. The V and J ends lost 0 bases and 8 bases respectively, with 11 bases between them. CDR1 is SGHDT and CDR2 is YYEEEE in the germline V gene. The CDR3 consists of 13 residues.

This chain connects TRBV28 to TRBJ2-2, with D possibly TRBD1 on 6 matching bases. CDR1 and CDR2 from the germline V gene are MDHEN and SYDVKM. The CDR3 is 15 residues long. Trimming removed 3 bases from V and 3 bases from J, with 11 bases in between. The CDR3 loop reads CASSFQGKDTGELFF. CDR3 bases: TGTGCCAGCAGTTTCCAGGGGAAGGACACCGGGGAGCTGTTTTTT.

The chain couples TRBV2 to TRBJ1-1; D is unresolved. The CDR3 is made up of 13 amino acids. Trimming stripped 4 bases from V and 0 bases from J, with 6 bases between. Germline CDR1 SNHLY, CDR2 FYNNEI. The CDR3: CASSGGMNTEAFF. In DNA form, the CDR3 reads TGTGCCAGCAGTGGGGGAATGAACACTGAAGCTTTCTTT. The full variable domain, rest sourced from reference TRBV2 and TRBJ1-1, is EPEVTQTPSHQVTQMGQEVILRCVPISNHLYFYWYRQILGQKVEFLVSFYNNEISEKSEIFDDQFSVERPDGSNFTLKIRSTKLEDSAMYFCASSGGMNTEAFFGQGTRLTVV.

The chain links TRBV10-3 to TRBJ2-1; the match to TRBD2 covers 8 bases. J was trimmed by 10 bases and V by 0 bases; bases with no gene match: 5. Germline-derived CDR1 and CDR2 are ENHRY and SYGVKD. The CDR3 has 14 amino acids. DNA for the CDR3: TGTGCCATCAGTGAGTCAGGTAGCGGGGAAGAGCAGTTCTTC. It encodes CAISESGSGEEQFF.

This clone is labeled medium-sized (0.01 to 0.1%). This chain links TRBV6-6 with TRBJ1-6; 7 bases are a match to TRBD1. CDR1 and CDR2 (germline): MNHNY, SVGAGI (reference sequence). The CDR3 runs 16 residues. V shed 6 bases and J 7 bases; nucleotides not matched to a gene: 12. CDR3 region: CASRNDPTGVNSPLHF. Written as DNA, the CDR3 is TGTGCCAGCAGAAACGACCCCACAGGGGTGAATTCACCCCTCCACTTT.

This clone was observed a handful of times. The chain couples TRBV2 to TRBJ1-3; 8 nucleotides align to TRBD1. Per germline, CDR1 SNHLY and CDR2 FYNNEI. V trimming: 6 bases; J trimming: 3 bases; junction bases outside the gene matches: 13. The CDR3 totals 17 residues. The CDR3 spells CASRKDRGPWFGNTIYF. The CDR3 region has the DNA TGTGCCAGCAGGAAAGACAGGGGTCCTTGGTTTGGAAACACCATATATTTT.

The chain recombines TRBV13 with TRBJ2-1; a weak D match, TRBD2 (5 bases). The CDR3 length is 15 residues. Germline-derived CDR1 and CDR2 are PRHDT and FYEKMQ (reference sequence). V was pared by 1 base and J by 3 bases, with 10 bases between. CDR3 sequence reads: CASSLEAEYYNEQFF. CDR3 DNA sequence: TGTGCCAGCAGCTTAGAAGCGGAGTACTACAATGAGCAGTTCTTC.

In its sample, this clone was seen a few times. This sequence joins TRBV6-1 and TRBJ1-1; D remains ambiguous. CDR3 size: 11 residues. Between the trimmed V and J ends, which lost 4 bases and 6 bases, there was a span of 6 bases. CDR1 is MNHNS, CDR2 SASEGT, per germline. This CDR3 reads CASSATAEAFF. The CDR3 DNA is TGTGCCAGCAGTGCTACAGCTGAAGCTTTCTTT.

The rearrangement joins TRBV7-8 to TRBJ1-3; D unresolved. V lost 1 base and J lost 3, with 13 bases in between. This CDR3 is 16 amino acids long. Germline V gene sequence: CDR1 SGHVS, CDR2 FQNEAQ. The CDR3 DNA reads TGTGCCAGCAGCTTAGATGAGGGAGTGGGTGGAAACACCATATATTTT. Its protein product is CASSLDEGVGGNTIYF.

CDR3 loop: CASSFWPQETQYF. For the CDR3, the DNA is TGCGCCAGCAGCTTTTGGCCGCAAGAGACCCAGTACTTC. The gene calls are TRBV5-1 and TRBJ2-5; D unclear. CDR3 length: 13 amino acids. CDR1 is SGHRS and CDR2 is YFSETQ in the germline V gene. Trimming removed 2 bases from V and 2 bases from J, with 7 bases in between. Drawing the rest from reference TRBV5-1 and TRBJ2-5, the complete variable domain is KAGVTQTPRYLIKTRGQQVTLSCSPISGHRSVSWYQQTPGQGLQFLFEYFSETQRNKGNFPGRFSGRQFSNSRSEMNVSTLELGDSALYLCASSFWPQETQYFGPGTRLLVL.

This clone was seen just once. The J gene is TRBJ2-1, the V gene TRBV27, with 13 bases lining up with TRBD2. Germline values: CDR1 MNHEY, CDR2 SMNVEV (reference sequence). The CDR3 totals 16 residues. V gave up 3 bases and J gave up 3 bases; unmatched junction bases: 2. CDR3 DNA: TGTGCCAGCAGTTTCACTAGCGGGAGGGGCTACAATGAGCAGTTCTTC. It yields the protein CASSFTSGRGYNEQFF.

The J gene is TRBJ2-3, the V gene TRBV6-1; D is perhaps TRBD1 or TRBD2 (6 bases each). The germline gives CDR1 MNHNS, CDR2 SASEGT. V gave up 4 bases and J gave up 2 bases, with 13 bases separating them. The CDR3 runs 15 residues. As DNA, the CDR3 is TGTGCCAGCAGTGGGGGGGCAGCTTACACAGATACGCAGTATTTT. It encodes CASSGGAAYTDTQYF.

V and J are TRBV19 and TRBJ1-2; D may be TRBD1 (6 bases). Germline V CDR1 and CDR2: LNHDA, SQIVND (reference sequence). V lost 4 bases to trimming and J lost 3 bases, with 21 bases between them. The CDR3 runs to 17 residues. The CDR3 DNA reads TGTGCCAGTAGTACGGCAGGGGCTTCCTACTGGTACTATGGCTACACCTTC. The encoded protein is CASSTAGASYWYYGYTF.

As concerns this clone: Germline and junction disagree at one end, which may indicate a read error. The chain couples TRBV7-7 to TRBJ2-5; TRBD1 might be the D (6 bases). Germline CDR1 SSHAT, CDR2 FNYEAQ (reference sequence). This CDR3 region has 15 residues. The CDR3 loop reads CASSLLGANQETQYF. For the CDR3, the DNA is TGTGCTAGCAGCCTCCTGGGGGCCAACCAAGAGACCCAGTACTTC.

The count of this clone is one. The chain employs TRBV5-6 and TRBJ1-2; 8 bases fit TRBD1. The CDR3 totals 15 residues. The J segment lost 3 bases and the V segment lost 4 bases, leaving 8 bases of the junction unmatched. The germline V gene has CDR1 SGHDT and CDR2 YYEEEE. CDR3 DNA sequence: TGTGCCAGCAGCCCGGGACAGGCTTACCACTATGGCTACACCTTC. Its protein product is CASSPGQAYHYGYTF. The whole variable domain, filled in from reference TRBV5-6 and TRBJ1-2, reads DAGVTQSPTHLIKTRGQQVTLRCSPKSGHDTVSWYQQALGQGPQFIFQYYEEEERQRGNFPDRFSGHQFPNYSSELNVNALLLGDSALYLCASSPGQAYHYGYTFGSGTRLTVV.

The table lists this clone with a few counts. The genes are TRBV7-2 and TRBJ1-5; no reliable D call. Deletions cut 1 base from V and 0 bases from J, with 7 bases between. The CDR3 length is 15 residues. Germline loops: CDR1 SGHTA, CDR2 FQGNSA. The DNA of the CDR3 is TGTGCCAGCAGCTTAGATAAGCATAGCAATCAGCCCCAGCATTTT. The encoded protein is CASSLDKHSNQPQHF.

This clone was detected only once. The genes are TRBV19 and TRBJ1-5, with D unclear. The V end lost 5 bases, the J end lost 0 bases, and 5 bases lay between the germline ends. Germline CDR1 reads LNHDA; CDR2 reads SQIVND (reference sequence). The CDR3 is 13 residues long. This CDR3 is CASSQLSNQPQHF. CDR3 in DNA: TGTGCCAGTAGTCAGCTTAGCAATCAGCCCCAGCATTTT.

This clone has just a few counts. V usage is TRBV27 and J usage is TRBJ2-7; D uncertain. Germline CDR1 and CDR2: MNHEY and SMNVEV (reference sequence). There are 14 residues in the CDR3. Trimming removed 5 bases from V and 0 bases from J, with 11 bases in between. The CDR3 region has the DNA TGTGCCAGCAGTGCGAACTTACTCTCCTACGAGCAGTACTTC. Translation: CASSANLLSYEQYF.

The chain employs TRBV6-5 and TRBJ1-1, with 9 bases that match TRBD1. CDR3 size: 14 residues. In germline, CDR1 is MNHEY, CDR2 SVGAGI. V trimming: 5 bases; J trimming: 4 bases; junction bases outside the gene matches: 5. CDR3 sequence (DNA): TGTGCCAGCAGTCGACAGGGGGTATTCACTGAAGCTTTCTTT. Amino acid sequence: CASSRQGVFTEAFF.

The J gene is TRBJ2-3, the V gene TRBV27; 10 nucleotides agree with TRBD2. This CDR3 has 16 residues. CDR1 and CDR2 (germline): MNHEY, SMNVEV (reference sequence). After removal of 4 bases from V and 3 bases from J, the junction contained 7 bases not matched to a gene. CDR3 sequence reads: CASSSHSGGPTDTQYF. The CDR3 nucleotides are TGTGCCAGCAGTTCCCATAGCGGGGGGCCGACAGATACGCAGTATTTT.

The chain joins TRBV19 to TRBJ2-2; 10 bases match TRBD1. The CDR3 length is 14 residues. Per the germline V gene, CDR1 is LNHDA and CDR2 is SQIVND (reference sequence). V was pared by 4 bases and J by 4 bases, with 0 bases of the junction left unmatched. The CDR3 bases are TGTGCCAGTAGTAGGGACAGGGGCACCGGGGAGCTGTTTTTT. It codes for CASSRDRGTGELFF.

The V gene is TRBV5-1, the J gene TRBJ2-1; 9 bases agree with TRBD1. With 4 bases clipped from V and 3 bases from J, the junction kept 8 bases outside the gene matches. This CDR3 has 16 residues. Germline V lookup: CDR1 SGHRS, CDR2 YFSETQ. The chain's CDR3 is CASSQHPGQGYNEQFF. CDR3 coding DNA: TGCGCCAGCAGCCAACACCCGGGACAGGGCTACAATGAGCAGTTCTTC.

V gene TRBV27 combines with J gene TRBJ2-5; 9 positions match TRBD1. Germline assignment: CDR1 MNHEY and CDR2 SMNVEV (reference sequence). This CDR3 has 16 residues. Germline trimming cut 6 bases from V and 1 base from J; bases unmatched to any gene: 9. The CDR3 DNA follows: TGTGCCAGCAGGTCGGGACAGGGTGTCCCCCAAGAGACCCAGTACTTC. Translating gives CASRSGQGVPQETQYF.

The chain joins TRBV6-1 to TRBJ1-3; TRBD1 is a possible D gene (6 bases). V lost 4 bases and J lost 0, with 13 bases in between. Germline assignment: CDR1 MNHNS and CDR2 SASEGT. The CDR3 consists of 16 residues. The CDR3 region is CASSATRQVSGNTIYF. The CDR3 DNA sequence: TGTGCCAGCAGTGCAACCCGACAGGTCTCTGGAAACACCATATATTTT.

CDR3 sequence (DNA): TGTGCCAGCAGCTTAACCACAGGACTAGCGGGAGAATCAGAGACCCAGTACTTC. Its translation is CASSLTTGLAGESETQYF. The chain couples TRBV7-3 to TRBJ2-5; the match to TRBD2 covers 13 bases. V lost 0 bases and J lost 4; bases outside the gene matches: 8. Germline values: CDR1 SGHTA, CDR2 FQGTGA. The CDR3 contains 18 residues.

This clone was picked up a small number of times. The CDR3 here is CASSVVPTEKGELFF. DNA for the CDR3: TGTGCCAGCAGCGTTGTACCTACAGAGAAGGGGGAGCTGTTTTTT. This rearrangement joins TRBV9 to TRBJ2-2; D uncertain. This CDR3 comprises 15 residues. CDR1 is SGDLS, CDR2 YYNGEE, per germline. V shed 2 bases and J shed 8 bases, with 16 bases lying between them.

DNA for the CDR3: TGTGCCAGCAGTGCTGGGGTTGCCTACGAGCAGTACTTC. Translated: CASSAGVAYEQYF. The chain employs TRBV2 and TRBJ2-7, with D hard to call. This CDR3 region has 13 residues. V lost 4 bases and J 2 bases, leaving 9 bases between the germline ends. Germline CDR1 reads SNHLY; CDR2 reads FYNNEI.

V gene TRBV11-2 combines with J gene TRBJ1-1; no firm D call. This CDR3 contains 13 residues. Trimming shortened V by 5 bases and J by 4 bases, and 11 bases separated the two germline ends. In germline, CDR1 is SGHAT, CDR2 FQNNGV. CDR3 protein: CASSHGGGTEAFF. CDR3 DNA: TGTGCCAGCAGCCACGGTGGCGGCACTGAAGCTTTCTTT.